Listed below are T cell receptor beta chains from one sample, sequenced in a study of cytomegalovirus exposure and HLA in healthy donors. Produced via immunoSEQ multiplex PCR; TCRdb's table is partial and in-frame only. This sample has about 140,000 clones; approximately 82% occur once, and the top ten carry 9.7%. Sequencing input: PBMCs. The receptor set was obtained from a woman aged 55-69 years in good health and CMV-seropositive. CDR3s include the opening cysteine and the closing phenylalanine or tryptophan. The order of the fields is D gene, clone size, V gene, J gene, CDR3 DNA, CDR3 protein. D genes are given only for firm matches. Clone size is given for some rows only: seen once, a few or many times, or a class if the clone is expanded.

d_gene: .; abundance: .; v_gene: TRBV27; j_gene: TRBJ2-5; CDR3nt: TGTGCCAGCAGTGGCTATGCGGTGGGAGGCAAGACCCAGTACTTC; CDR3aa: CASSGYAVGGKTQYF
d_gene: TRBD2; abundance: .; v_gene: TRBV4-2; j_gene: TRBJ2-7; CDR3nt: TGTGCCAGCAGCCATCCGGGAGGCCGCAGCTCCTACGAGCAGTACTTC; CDR3aa: CASSHPGGRSSYEQYF
d_gene: TRBD2; abundance: .; v_gene: TRBV7-9; j_gene: TRBJ2-2; CDR3nt: TGTGCCAGCAGCTTAGTGTTAGCGGGAGACACCGGGGAGCTGTTTTTT; CDR3aa: CASSLVLAGDTGELFF
d_gene: TRBD2; abundance: .; v_gene: TRBV10-3; j_gene: TRBJ2-7; CDR3nt: TGTGCCATCAGTGGACGGCGGGGGGAGGTTGGGGAGCAGTACTTC; CDR3aa: CAISGRRGEVGEQYF
d_gene: .; abundance: few; v_gene: TRBV6-5; j_gene: TRBJ1-4; CDR3nt: TGTGCCAGCAGTTATATATGGGGCCGCATGGGTGAAAAACTGTTTTTT; CDR3aa: CASSYIWGRMGEKLFF
d_gene: TRBD1; abundance: .; v_gene: TRBV7-9; j_gene: TRBJ1-1; CDR3nt: TGTGCCAGCAGCCATACAGGGGGTCGAGCTTTCTTT; CDR3aa: CASSHTGGRAFF
d_gene: TRBD2; abundance: .; v_gene: TRBV5-8; j_gene: TRBJ2-5; CDR3nt: TGTGCCAGCAGCCTCCGACTAGCGGGGGGGGAGACCCAGTACTTC; CDR3aa: CASSLRLAGGETQYF
d_gene: .; abundance: once; v_gene: TRBV28; j_gene: TRBJ1-4; CDR3nt: TGTGCCAGCAGTACCGGGGGAGTGAGCGAAAAACTGTTTTTT; CDR3aa: CASSTGGVSEKLFF
d_gene: TRBD1; abundance: .; v_gene: TRBV28; j_gene: TRBJ2-7; CDR3nt: TGTGCCAGCAGTACCCAGACAGGGTCCTACGAGCAGTACTTC; CDR3aa: CASSTQTGSYEQYF
d_gene: .; abundance: .; v_gene: TRBV19; j_gene: TRBJ1-5; CDR3nt: TGTGCCAGTACCCTCGCGGGGAGGTTTAATCAGCCCCAGCATTTT; CDR3aa: CASTLAGRFNQPQHF
d_gene: TRBD1; abundance: .; v_gene: TRBV5-5; j_gene: TRBJ1-2; CDR3nt: TGTGCCAGCAGCCCGGGACAGGGGGCGCCTGGCTACACCTTC; CDR3aa: CASSPGQGAPGYTF
d_gene: TRBD2; abundance: once; v_gene: TRBV19; j_gene: TRBJ2-2; CDR3nt: TGTGCCAGTAGTACCGCCTTAGCGGGAGCCAACACCGGGGAGCTGTTTTTT; CDR3aa: CASSTALAGANTGELFF
d_gene: .; abundance: once; v_gene: TRBV27; j_gene: TRBJ2-2; CDR3nt: TGTGCCAGCAGTCGGGGTACCGGGGAGCTGTTTTTT; CDR3aa: CASSRGTGELFF
d_gene: .; abundance: .; v_gene: TRBV27; j_gene: TRBJ1-2; CDR3nt: TGTGCCGGCAGTCCAATCACCAGGGGTGATTATGGCTACACCTTC; CDR3aa: CAGSPITRGDYGYTF
d_gene: TRBD1; abundance: .; v_gene: TRBV6-6; j_gene: TRBJ2-7; CDR3nt: TGTGCCAGCCTAAAGGGGCAGGGGGTCTACGAGCAGTACTTC; CDR3aa: CASLKGQGVYEQYF
d_gene: TRBD1; abundance: once; v_gene: TRBV18; j_gene: TRBJ1-2; CDR3nt: TGTGCCAGCTCGCCCCAGGACAGGGGGCCGGACACCTTC; CDR3aa: CASSPQDRGPDTF
d_gene: TRBD2; abundance: .; v_gene: TRBV29-1; j_gene: TRBJ2-7; CDR3nt: TGCAGCGTTGCAGGACTAGCGGGAGTCTACGAGCAGTACTTC; CDR3aa: CSVAGLAGVYEQYF
d_gene: .; abundance: .; v_gene: TRBV19; j_gene: TRBJ2-1; CDR3nt: TGTGCCAGTAGTACAGGGCTCTACAATGAGCAGTTCTTC; CDR3aa: CASSTGLYNEQFF
d_gene: TRBD1; abundance: .; v_gene: TRBV7-3; j_gene: TRBJ2-3; CDR3nt: TGTGCCAGCAGCCCGCAGACAGGGGGCGGCACAGATACGCAGTATTTT; CDR3aa: CASSPQTGGGTDTQYF
d_gene: TRBD2; abundance: few; v_gene: TRBV2; j_gene: TRBJ2-3; CDR3nt: TGTGCCAGCCAGGGACTAGGACCTCTCACAGATACGCAGTATTTT; CDR3aa: CASQGLGPLTDTQYF
d_gene: .; abundance: .; v_gene: TRBV28; j_gene: TRBJ2-5; CDR3nt: TGTGCCAGCAGTTTACTGGGTAGCGGCACCCAAGAGACCCAGTACTTC; CDR3aa: CASSLLGSGTQETQYF
d_gene: .; abundance: once; v_gene: TRBV28; j_gene: TRBJ1-5; CDR3nt: TGTGCCAGCAGTTTCGGGGGGGCTCAGCCCCAGCATTTT; CDR3aa: CASSFGGAQPQHF
d_gene: TRBD1; abundance: .; v_gene: TRBV6-5; j_gene: TRBJ1-4; CDR3nt: TGTGCCAGCAGTTTTTCCACCGGGACAGCTAATGAAAAACTGTTTTTT; CDR3aa: CASSFSTGTANEKLFF